A single sample gave rise to the 29 T cell receptor beta chains below, sequenced in a study of T cell responses to AZD1222 COVID-19 vaccine. Sequencing was performed with immunoSEQ multiplex PCR; in TCRdb, only in-frame clones are kept and a portion is missing. The profile shows around 150,000 clones, about 93% of them singletons. The sample here was peripheral blood, taken 28 days after the second AZD1222 dose. These receptors were collected from an adult who received the AZD1222 COVID-19 vaccine.

V is TRBV19 and J is TRBJ1-5, with 7 bases that match TRBD1. The CDR3 totals 13 residues. V dropped 9 bases and J dropped 4; count of bases not matched to a gene: 6. Germline V gene lookup returns CDR1 LNHDA and CDR2 SQIVND (reference sequence). CDR3 sequence reads: CASGQVGNQPQHF. As DNA, the CDR3 is TGTGCCAGCGGACAGGTAGGAAATCAGCCCCAGCATTTT.

The rearrangement joins TRBV28 to TRBJ1-6, with 7 bases aligning to TRBD1. CDR3 length: 17 residues. With V trimmed by 5 bases and J by 0 bases, 7 bases remained unmatched. CDR1 and CDR2 (germline): MDHEN, SYDVKM. The CDR3 loop reads CASSAGQPVSYNSPLHF. In DNA form, the CDR3 reads TGTGCCAGCAGTGCGGGACAGCCTGTCTCCTATAATTCACCCCTCCACTTT.

CDR3 residues: CASSPVTGSGTEAFF. In DNA form, the CDR3 reads TGTGCCAGCTCACCAGTGACAGGGAGTGGCACTGAAGCTTTCTTT. The rearrangement joins TRBV18 to TRBJ1-1; TRBD1 matches at 7 bases. The germline V gene encodes CDR1 KGHSH and CDR2 LQKENI. This CDR3 has 15 residues. V shed 2 bases, J shed 4 bases, and the junction held 7 bases outside the gene matches.

The chain couples TRBV7-3 to TRBJ1-6, with 8 positions matching TRBD1. The CDR3 sequence is 16 residues long. V was pared by 0 bases and J by 6 bases, with 4 bases of the junction left unmatched. Germline-derived CDR1 and CDR2 are SGHTA and FQGTGA. DNA of the CDR3: TGTGCCAGCAGCTTAACCCCGGGACAGGTTAATTCACCCCTCCACTTT. It yields the protein CASSLTPGQVNSPLHF.

The chain couples TRBV19 to TRBJ2-7; D not resolved. With 6 bases removed from V and 2 bases from J, the gap between germline ends came to 8 bases. This CDR3 has 12 amino acids. Germline values: CDR1 LNHDA, CDR2 SQIVND (reference sequence). The CDR3 region is CASRDGTYEQYF. DNA for the CDR3: TGTGCCAGTAGGGACGGAACCTACGAGCAGTACTTC.

The chain couples TRBV5-1 to TRBJ2-1; 8 positions agree with TRBD1. The CDR3 is 13 amino acids. Germline V gives CDR1 SGHRS, CDR2 YFSETQ. Trimming at V came to 3 bases and at J to 9 bases, leaving 5 bases not matched to a gene. CDR3 loop: CASSYLTGGEQFF. In DNA, the CDR3 is TGCGCCAGCAGCTACCTCACAGGGGGTGAGCAGTTCTTC.

The rearrangement joins TRBV3-1 (or the pseudogene TRBV3-2) to TRBJ2-5; 7 positions match TRBD2. CDR1 is LGHDT, CDR2 YNNKEL, per germline (reference sequence). Trimming at V came to 1 base and at J to 4 bases, leaving 9 bases not matched to a gene. This CDR3 region has 16 residues. The CDR3, as DNA: TGTGCCAGCAGCCAAGCGCGCGGGGAGGGCCCAGAGACCCAGTACTTC. This sequence encodes CASSQARGEGPETQYF.

The rearrangement uses TRBV2 and TRBJ1-2, with D maybe TRBD1 (5 bases). Between the trimmed V and J ends, which lost 6 bases and 4 bases, there was a span of 12 bases. Per the germline V gene, CDR1 is SNHLY and CDR2 is FYNNEI. This CDR3 spans 13 amino acids. In DNA form, the CDR3 reads TGTGCCAGCAGGGCGACAGCCACCTATGGCTACACCTTC. It translates to CASRATATYGYTF.

V is TRBV5-5 and J is TRBJ2-7; D might be TRBD1 or TRBD2, each matching 5 bases. Germline V CDR1 and CDR2: SGHKS, YYEKEE (reference sequence). Trimming shortened V by 0 bases and J by 4 bases, and 20 bases separated the two germline ends. CDR3 size: 17 residues. The CDR3 coding sequence is TGTGCCAGCAGCTTGGCGTCGGTCGCGGCAGGGAGTTACGAGCAGTACTTC. As protein: CASSLASVAAGSYEQYF.

A word on this clone: The sample contains more than one DNA sequence encoding this CDR3. This sequence joins TRBV6-5 and TRBJ1-6; D not resolved. The length of the CDR3 is 15 residues. Germline V gene data show CDR1 as MNHEY and CDR2 as SVGAGI. Trimming removed 5 bases at V and 7 bases at J, with 15 bases between. CDR3 sequence: CASSPDWGGNSPLHF. CDR3 sequence (DNA): TGTGCCAGCAGTCCTGATTGGGGTGGAAATTCACCCCTCCACTTT.

This clone was observed a single time. The chain couples TRBV19 to TRBJ1-5, with D possibly being TRBD1 (5 bases). In germline, CDR1 is LNHDA, CDR2 SQIVND (reference sequence). This CDR3 has 15 residues. Deletions cut 3 bases from V and 7 bases from J, with 16 bases between. CDR3 DNA: TGTGCCAGTAGTATGTTACAACCCGGGGGGCAGCCCCAGCATTTT. Amino acid sequence: CASSMLQPGGQPQHF.

This clone was observed a few times. V gene TRBV6-1 combines with J gene TRBJ1-1; unclear D gene. This CDR3 has 17 residues. Germline V lookup: CDR1 MNHNS, CDR2 SASEGT. Between the trimmed V and J ends, which lost 4 bases and 3 bases, there was a span of 21 bases. CDR3 protein: CASSGENGVVLYTEAFF. DNA for the CDR3: TGTGCCAGCAGTGGAGAAAACGGGGTCGTTCTGTACACTGAAGCTTTCTTT.

The rearrangement links TRBV3-1 (or the pseudogene TRBV3-2) to TRBJ2-1, with 15 bases that match TRBD2. The CDR3 is made up of 18 amino acids. Germline V gene lookup returns CDR1 LGHDT and CDR2 YNNKEL (reference sequence). Trimming removed 0 bases from V and 9 bases from J; junction bases left unmatched: 9. For the CDR3, the DNA is TGTGCCAGCAGCCAAGATTGGGGACTAGCGGGGGGCCGGGGTGAGCAGTTCTTC. This translates into CASSQDWGLAGGRGEQFF.

V and J are TRBV6-4 and TRBJ1-1; D uncertain. The CDR3 is made up of 13 amino acids. Trimming pared 7 bases from V and 1 base from J, leaving 10 bases between. Germline V lookup: CDR1 MRHNA, CDR2 SNTAGT. CDR3 region: CASIFWGNTEAFF. CDR3 nucleotides: TGTGCCAGCATTTTTTGGGGGAACACTGAAGCTTTCTTT.

The chain is built from TRBV7-2 and TRBJ2-3, with D unresolved. V lost 0 bases and J lost 14, with 21 bases in between. The germline gives CDR1 SGHTA, CDR2 FQGNSA. This CDR3 region has 15 residues. DNA of the CDR3: TGTGCCAGCAGCTTAGCGGTTTTGACGGCCGTGGATCTGTATTTT. It is translated as CASSLAVLTAVDLYF.

V and J are TRBV2 and TRBJ1-2, with D maybe TRBD1 (6 bases). The CDR3 length is 15 residues. Germline assignment: CDR1 SNHLY and CDR2 FYNNEI. Trimming took 1 base from V and 4 from J, leaving 13 bases between them. Written as DNA, the CDR3 is TGTGCCAGCAGTGAAGGAGGGGAAGGGGGCTATGGCTACACCTTC. Translation: CASSEGGEGGYGYTF.

The rearrangement joins TRBV10-3 to TRBJ1-2; TRBD1 might be the D (5 bases). CDR1 ENHRY and CDR2 SYGVKD come from the germline V gene. The CDR3 covers 12 residues. The V end was cut by 4 bases, the J end by 3 bases, with 6 bases between. The CDR3, as DNA: TGTGCCATCAGTGCAGGGTACTATGGCTACACCTTC. Protein sequence: CAISAGYYGYTF.

This clone showed up just once. The genes are TRBV24-1 and TRBJ2-1; 7 bases line up with TRBD1. This CDR3 is 14 amino acids long. With 4 bases clipped from V and 8 bases from J, the junction kept 7 bases outside the gene matches. Germline assignment: CDR1 KGHDR and CDR2 SFDVKD. The DNA for the CDR3 is TGTGCCACCAGTGACCCCACAGGGGCGGATGAGCAGTTCTTC. Its translation is CATSDPTGADEQFF.

The chain carries TRBV3-1 (or the pseudogene TRBV3-2) and TRBJ2-5; TRBD2 matches 12 bases. CDR3 length: 17 amino acids. Germline CDR1 and CDR2: LGHDT and YNNKEL (reference sequence). Unmatched junction bases numbered 10, after V lost 4 bases and J lost 4 bases. CDR3 amino acids: CASSPRTSGVVGETQYF. DNA for the CDR3: TGTGCCAGCAGCCCGCGGACTAGCGGGGTGGTGGGAGAGACCCAGTACTTC.

This chain links TRBV11-3 with TRBJ1-1; D call uncertain. The V gene lost 5 bases and the J gene lost 8 bases, with 21 bases spanning the gap. Germline V gives CDR1 SGHNT, CDR2 YENEEA. CDR3 size: 15 residues. CDR3 loop: CASSPRPTAFKEAFF. As DNA, the CDR3 is TGTGCCAGCAGCCCGCGCCCCACGGCCTTCAAAGAAGCTTTCTTT.

The J gene is TRBJ1-4, the V gene TRBV30; D perhaps matches TRBD1 (6 bases). V dropped 4 bases and J dropped 7 bases, with 19 bases sitting between them. CDR3 length: 15 amino acids. The germline gives CDR1 GTSNPN, CDR2 SVGIG (reference sequence). This CDR3 reads CAWTGGGRGGEKLFF. CDR3 nucleotide sequence: TGTGCCTGGACCGGAGGAGGGAGAGGGGGTGAAAAACTGTTTTTT.

The V call is TRBV12-1, the J call TRBJ2-6; no check of the table's D call, TRBD1, against the DNA was made. TRBV12-1 is tagged as a pseudogene. The CDR3 covers 20 residues. CDR3 bases: TGTGCCAGCAGCCTCCCCGGGGGGACAGGGGGATTATCCGGGGCCAACGTCCTGACTTTC. Translated, it gives CASSLPGGTGGLSGANVLTF.

The chain carries TRBV9 and TRBJ1-1, with 9 bases aligning to TRBD1. The CDR3 is 15 residues long. Germline V gene data show CDR1 as SGDLS and CDR2 as YYNGEE. Losses at the gene ends were 2 bases for V and 4 bases for J; bases not matched to a gene: 6. The CDR3 coding sequence is TGTGCCAGCAGCGTGGGGACAGGGAAAGGCACTGAAGCTTTCTTT. It translates to CASSVGTGKGTEAFF. The entire variable domain, with the rest obtained from reference TRBV9 and TRBJ1-1, is as follows: DSGVTQTPKHLITATGQRVTLRCSPRSGDLSVYWYQQSLDQGLQFLIQYYNGEERAKGNILERFSAQQFPDLHSELNLSSLELGDSALYFCASSVGTGKGTEAFFGQGTRLTVV.

The chain uses TRBV3-1 (or the pseudogene TRBV3-2) and TRBJ2-1; 13 nucleotides align to TRBD2. Germline CDR1 LGHDT, CDR2 YNNKEL (reference sequence). The CDR3 is 15 amino acids. The J segment lost 6 bases and the V segment lost 4 bases, leaving 3 bases of the junction unmatched. The CDR3 spells CASSLTSGGGNEQFF. Here the CDR3 DNA reads TGTGCCAGCAGCCTTACTAGCGGGGGGGGCAATGAGCAGTTCTTC.

This clone was recorded only once. This rearrangement joins TRBV3-1 (or the pseudogene TRBV3-2) to TRBJ1-5; 8 bases match TRBD1. Trimming took 4 bases from V and 6 from J; bases not matched to a gene: 8. This CDR3 is built from 15 residues. Germline CDR1 and CDR2: LGHDT and YNNKEL (reference sequence). CDR3 sequence: CASSLGQGAGQPQHF. The DNA for the CDR3 is TGTGCCAGCAGCCTTGGGCAGGGGGCAGGTCAGCCCCAGCATTTT.

The chain employs TRBV7-8 and TRBJ1-1; tentatively, D is TRBD1 (6 bases). Looked up from germline, CDR1 is SGHVS and CDR2 is FQNEAQ. Trimming took off 5 bases at V and 4 bases at J, with 17 bases between the two ends. The CDR3 is 15 amino acids. The CDR3 region is CASSLGGAGGTEAFF. CDR3 nucleotides: TGTGCCAGCAGCCTCGGGGGGGCCGGGGGCACTGAAGCTTTCTTT.

The chain couples TRBV14 to TRBJ2-7, with TRBD1 matching 7 bases. Germline CDR1 reads SGHDN; CDR2 reads FVKESK. This CDR3 has 15 amino acids. V trimming: 4 bases; J trimming: 3 bases; junction bases outside the gene matches: 9. The CDR3 DNA reads TGTGCCAGCAGCCTTACGGCCGGGACAGACTACGAGCAGTACTTC. Translating it yields CASSLTAGTDYEQYF.

The chain employs TRBV2 and TRBJ2-5; D gene uncertain. In germline, CDR1 is SNHLY, CDR2 FYNNEI. V shed 1 base and J shed 9 bases, with 12 bases lying between them. This CDR3 has 13 amino acids. In DNA, the CDR3 is TGTGCCAGCAGTGAAGGGGCCGCGGACCCCCAGTACTTC. Translating gives CASSEGAADPQYF. Looking up the rest from reference TRBV2 and TRBJ2-5 gives the full variable domain: EPEVTQTPSHQVTQMGQEVILRCVPISNHLYFYWYRQILGQKVEFLVSFYNNEISEKSEIFDDQFSVERPDGSNFTLKIRSTKLEDSAMYFCASSEGAADPQYFGPGTRLLVL.

V is TRBV23-1 and J is TRBJ2-3, with TRBD2 identical over 8 bases. TRBV23-1 is given ORF status, its function remaining uncertain. With 8 bases clipped from V and 0 bases from J, the junction kept 13 bases outside the gene matches. CDR3 length equals 17 residues. The CDR3 region has the DNA TGCGCCAGCCAAGATTCCTTAGCGGGGTCTAGCACAGATACGCAGTATTTT. Protein sequence: CASQDSLAGSSTDTQYF.